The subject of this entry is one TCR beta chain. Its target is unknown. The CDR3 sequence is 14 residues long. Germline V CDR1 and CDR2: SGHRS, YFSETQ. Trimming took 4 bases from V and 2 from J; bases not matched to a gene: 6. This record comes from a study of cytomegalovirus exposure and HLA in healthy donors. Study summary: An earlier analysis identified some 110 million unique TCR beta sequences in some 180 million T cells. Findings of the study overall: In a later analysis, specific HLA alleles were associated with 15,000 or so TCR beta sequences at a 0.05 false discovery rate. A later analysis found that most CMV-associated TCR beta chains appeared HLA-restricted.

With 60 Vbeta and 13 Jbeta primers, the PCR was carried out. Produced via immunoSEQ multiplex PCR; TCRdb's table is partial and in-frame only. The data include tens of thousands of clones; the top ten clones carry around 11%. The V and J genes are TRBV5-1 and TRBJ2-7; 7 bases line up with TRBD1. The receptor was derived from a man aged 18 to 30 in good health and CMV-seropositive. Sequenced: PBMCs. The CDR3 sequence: CASSHPGQTYEQYF. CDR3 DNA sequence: TGCGCCAGCAGCCATCCGGGACAGACCTACGAGCAGTACTTC.